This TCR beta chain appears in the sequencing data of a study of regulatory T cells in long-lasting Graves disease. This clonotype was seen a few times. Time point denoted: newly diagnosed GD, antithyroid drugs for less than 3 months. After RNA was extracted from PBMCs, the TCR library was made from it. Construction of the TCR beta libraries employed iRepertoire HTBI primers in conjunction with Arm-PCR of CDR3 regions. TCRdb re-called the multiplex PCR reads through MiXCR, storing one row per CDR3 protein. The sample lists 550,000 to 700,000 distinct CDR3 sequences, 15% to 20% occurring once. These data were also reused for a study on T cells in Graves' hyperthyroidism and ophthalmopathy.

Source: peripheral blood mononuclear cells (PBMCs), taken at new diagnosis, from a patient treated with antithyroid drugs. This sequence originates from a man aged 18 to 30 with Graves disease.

In nucleotides, the CDR3 is TGCAGCGTTGAGAGGGAAATGAACACTGAAGCTTTCTTT. This translates into CSVEREMNTEAFF. The V call is TRBV29-1, the J call TRBJ1-1; D is unclear. Germline values: CDR1 SQVTM, CDR2 ANQGSEA. The CDR3 covers 13 residues. V was clipped by 3 bases and J by 0 bases, with 8 bases between them.